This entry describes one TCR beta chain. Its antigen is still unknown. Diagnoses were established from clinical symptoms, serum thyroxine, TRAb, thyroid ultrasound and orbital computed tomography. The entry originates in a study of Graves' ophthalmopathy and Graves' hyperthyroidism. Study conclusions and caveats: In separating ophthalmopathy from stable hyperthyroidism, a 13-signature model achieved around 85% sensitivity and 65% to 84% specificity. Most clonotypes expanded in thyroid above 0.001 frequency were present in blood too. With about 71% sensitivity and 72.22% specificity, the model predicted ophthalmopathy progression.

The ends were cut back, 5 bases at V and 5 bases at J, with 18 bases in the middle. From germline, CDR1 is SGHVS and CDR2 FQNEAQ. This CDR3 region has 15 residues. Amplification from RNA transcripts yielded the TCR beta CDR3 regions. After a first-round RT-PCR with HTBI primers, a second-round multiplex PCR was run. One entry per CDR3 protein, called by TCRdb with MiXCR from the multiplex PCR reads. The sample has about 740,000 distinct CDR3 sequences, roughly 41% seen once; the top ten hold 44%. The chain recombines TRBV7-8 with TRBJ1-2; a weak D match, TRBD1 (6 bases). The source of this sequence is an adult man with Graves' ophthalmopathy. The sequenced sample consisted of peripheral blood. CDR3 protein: CASSVLAGAWYGYTF. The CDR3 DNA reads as TGTGCCAGCAGCGTATTGGCAGGGGCTTGGTATGGCTACACCTTC.